This entry lists 19 T cell receptor beta chains sequenced from one sample in a study of CD8 T cells in Susac syndrome. Reverse transcription used about 0.5 to 1 ug RNA and random hexamers. Using its own MiXCR run on the immunoSEQ multiplex PCR reads, TCRdb lists one record per CDR3 protein. The top ten clones hold around 0.12% of a sample with about 120,000 distinct CDR3 sequences, 85% to 95% of them seen once. What was sequenced was CD8+ T cells from PBMCs. These receptors originate from a human donor in good health.

This chain uses TRBV14 with TRBJ2-3; no reliable D call. Germline V gene sequence: CDR1 SGHDN, CDR2 FVKESK. The CDR3 loop spans 14 amino acids. Deletions cut 5 bases from V and 6 bases from J, with 15 bases between. CDR3 coding DNA: TGTGCCAGCAGCAGGGTTGTAAACTCCGATACGCAGTATTTT. Its protein product is CASSRVVNSDTQYF. Together with reference TRBV14 and TRBJ2-3, the CDR3 gives the full variable domain: EAGVTQFPSHSVIEKGQTVTLRCDPISGHDNLYWYRRVMGKEIKFLLHFVKESKQDESGMPNNRFLAERTGGTYSTLKVQPAELEDSGVYFCASSRVVNSDTQYFGPGTRLTVL.

The V call is TRBV20-1, the J call TRBJ2-1, with TRBD2 matching over 14 bases. The V segment lost 6 bases and the J segment 8 bases; nucleotides outside the gene matches: 6. CDR3 length: 14 amino acids. CDR1 is DFQATT, CDR2 SNEGSKA, per germline (reference sequence). CDR3 residues: CSAPGLAGDYEQFF. DNA of the CDR3: TGCAGTGCCCCGGGACTAGCGGGGGATTATGAGCAGTTCTTC.

This chain joins TRBV29-1 and TRBJ1-1; 9 bases are a match to TRBD1. Germline values: CDR1 SQVTM, CDR2 ANQGSEA. The junction had 5 bases not matched to a gene; V was cut back by 8 bases and J by 7 bases. This CDR3 has 11 amino acids. Here the CDR3 DNA reads TGCAGCTCAGGACAGGGGATTGAAGCTTTCTTT. Amino acids: CSSGQGIEAFF.

The chain has TRBV5-1 and TRBJ2-2; D gene unclear. Trimming stripped 0 bases from V and 1 base from J, with 10 bases between. The germline CDR1 and CDR2 sequences are SGHRS and YFSETQ. The CDR3 contains 16 residues. CDR3 protein: CASSLAADLNTGELFF. The CDR3 coding sequence is TGCGCCAGCAGCTTGGCCGCGGATCTGAACACCGGGGAGCTGTTTTTT. The full variable domain, in which reference TRBV5-1 and TRBJ2-2 provide the parts outside the CDR3, is KAGVTQTPRYLIKTRGQQVTLSCSPISGHRSVSWYQQTPGQGLQFLFEYFSETQRNKGNFPGRFSGRQFSNSRSEMNVSTLELGDSALYLCASSLAADLNTGELFFGEGSRLTVL.

The chain couples TRBV7-3 to TRBJ2-7; 9 bases fit TRBD1. The germline V gene has CDR1 SGHTA and CDR2 FQGTGA. With V trimmed by 5 bases and J by 2 bases, 7 bases remained unmatched. This CDR3 region has 15 residues. The CDR3 region has the DNA TGTGCCAGCAGCCCCGCGGGACAGGGTCCCTACGAGCAGTACTTC. Translating gives CASSPAGQGPYEQYF.

The rearrangement joins TRBV29-1 to TRBJ1-2, with a weak D call TRBD1 (6 bases). The germline CDR1 and CDR2 sequences are SQVTM and ANQGSEA. V gave up 4 bases and J gave up 4 bases, with 13 bases separating them. The CDR3 has 13 amino acids. The CDR3 here is CSVGPGEGYGYTF. DNA for the CDR3: TGCAGCGTTGGGCCAGGGGAGGGCTATGGCTACACCTTC.

V usage is TRBV6-4 and J usage is TRBJ2-2, with D perhaps matching TRBD2 (5 bases). Trimming pared 6 bases from V and 1 base from J, leaving 9 bases between. The germline CDR1 and CDR2 sequences are MRHNA and SNTAGT. The CDR3 consists of 14 residues. CDR3 loop: CASSGELNTGELFF. CDR3 sequence (DNA): TGTGCCAGCAGCGGGGAATTGAACACCGGGGAGCTGTTTTTT.

The V gene is TRBV5-4, the J gene TRBJ2-5; D might be TRBD1 (5 bases). Trimming took 4 bases from V and 0 from J, leaving 16 bases between them. CDR3 size: 16 residues. The germline V gene has CDR1 SGHNT and CDR2 YYREEE (reference sequence). The CDR3 here is CASSLDLRANQETQYF. CDR3 sequence (DNA): TGTGCCAGCAGCCTCGACCTCAGGGCCAACCAAGAGACCCAGTACTTC.

V is TRBV23-1 and J is TRBJ2-3; 12 positions match TRBD2. TRBV23-1 is an ORF, and what it does is uncertain. V lost 7 bases, J lost 5 bases, and 4 bases stayed unmatched. The CDR3 spans 14 residues. CDR3 protein: CASIPSGGEDTQYF. Written as DNA, the CDR3 is TGCGCCAGCATTCCTAGCGGGGGGGAAGATACGCAGTATTTT.

The chain has TRBV13 and TRBJ1-5, with D unclear. The V gene lost 3 bases and the J gene lost 7 bases, with 10 bases spanning the gap. The CDR3 has 13 amino acids. The germline gives CDR1 PRHDT, CDR2 FYEKMQ (reference sequence). Here the CDR3 reads CASSFSGGQPQHF. The CDR3 DNA is TGTGCCAGCAGCTTTTCTGGTGGGCAGCCCCAGCATTTT.

The rearrangement links TRBV18 to TRBJ1-3; the D gene is possibly TRBD1 (5 bases). Trimming took off 1 base at V and 0 bases at J, with 13 bases between the two ends. Germline V CDR1 and CDR2: KGHSH, LQKENI. This CDR3 has 17 amino acids. CDR3 DNA sequence: TGTGCCAGCTCACCACTGGGGGGAGCTAGCTCTGGAAACACCATATATTTT. It specifies CASSPLGGASSGNTIYF.

This chain joins TRBV7-8 and TRBJ2-3; 9 positions match TRBD2. The CDR3 is made up of 17 amino acids. Germline V lookup: CDR1 SGHVS, CDR2 FQNEAQ. The V gene end was trimmed by 2 bases and the J gene end by 2 bases; junction bases not matched to a gene: 8. The CDR3 DNA sequence: TGTGCCAGCAGCTTAAAGGCTAGCGGGGAATTCACAGATACGCAGTATTTT. It yields the protein CASSLKASGEFTDTQYF.

CDR3 amino acids: CSASDSGGYIGELFF. The CDR3 region has the DNA TGCAGTGCTAGTGATAGCGGGGGGTATATCGGGGAGCTGTTTTTT. The chain couples TRBV20-1 to TRBJ2-2, with TRBD2 identical over 10 bases. This CDR3 comprises 15 residues. Looked up from germline, CDR1 is DFQATT and CDR2 is SNEGSKA (reference sequence). With 3 bases clipped from V and 7 bases from J, the junction kept 8 bases outside the gene matches.

This sequence joins TRBV7-2 and TRBJ2-7, with D unresolved. Germline values: CDR1 SGHTA, CDR2 FQGNSA. V shed 8 bases and J shed 2 bases, with 7 bases lying between them. CDR3 size: 11 residues. CDR3: CASGVPYEQYF. The CDR3 DNA reads TGTGCCAGCGGGGTCCCCTACGAGCAGTACTTC.

The V call is TRBV9, the J call TRBJ2-2; 8 nucleotides align to TRBD2. From germline, CDR1 is SGDLS and CDR2 YYNGEE. The V segment lost 0 bases and the J segment 4 bases; nucleotides outside the gene matches: 5. This CDR3 comprises 16 residues. The CDR3 bases are TGTGCCAGCAGCGTAGGAGCGGGAGCGGTCACCGGGGAGCTGTTTTTT. It specifies CASSVGAGAVTGELFF.

DNA of the CDR3: TGTGCCAGCAGTGAAACCCTCTATAATTCACCCCTCCACTTT. Translating gives CASSETLYNSPLHF. The chain combines TRBV2 with TRBJ1-6, with D unclear. Trimming took 2 bases from V and 3 from J, leaving 5 bases between them. CDR1 and CDR2 (germline): SNHLY, FYNNEI. The CDR3 runs to 14 residues.

The genes are TRBV12-3 or TRBV12-4 and TRBJ2-7; D is possibly TRBD2 (6 bases). Trimming took off 6 bases at V and 0 bases at J, with 12 bases between the two ends. The CDR3 has 14 residues. CDR3 residues: CASSRPGSSYEQYF. The CDR3, as DNA: TGTGCCAGCAGCCGACCCGGGAGCTCCTACGAGCAGTACTTC.

The chain has TRBV6-5 and TRBJ1-2, with TRBD1 as a possible D gene (5 bases). In germline, CDR1 is MNHEY, CDR2 SVGAGI. CDR3 size: 13 residues. V lost 6 bases, J lost 6 bases, and 14 bases lay in between. CDR3 sequence: CASRATATNGYTF. DNA for the CDR3: TGTGCCAGCAGGGCGACAGCTACTAATGGCTACACCTTC.

V gene TRBV7-9 combines with J gene TRBJ2-2; TRBD1 agrees at 8 bases. Unmatched junction bases numbered 5, after V lost 1 base and J lost 4 bases. CDR1 SEHNR and CDR2 FQNEAQ come from the germline V gene (reference sequence). CDR3 length: 16 residues. CDR3 coding DNA: TGTGCCAGCAGCTTAGACGCACAGGGGGTCACCGGGGAGCTGTTTTTT. Amino acid sequence: CASSLDAQGVTGELFF.